Presented here are 21 T cell receptor beta chains from one specimen sequenced in a study of blood T cell repertoires in COVID-19. Profiled with immunoSEQ multiplex PCR; TCRdb holds only in-frame clones, not every one. Among some 200,000 clones listed, 65% to 85% were seen once. The specimen was peripheral blood. The receptor set was obtained from a woman at least 80 years old with acute or convalescent COVID-19.

CDR3 residues: CASSVTTGKQGETQYF. In DNA form, the CDR3 reads TGTGCCAGCAGCGTGACAACAGGGAAGCAGGGGGAGACCCAGTACTTC. This chain links TRBV9 with TRBJ2-5, with D possibly TRBD1 on 6 matching bases. Between the trimmed V and J ends, which lost 2 bases and 5 bases, there was a span of 19 bases. Germline-derived CDR1 and CDR2 are SGDLS and YYNGEE. The CDR3 contains 16 residues.

The chain couples TRBV19 to TRBJ1-5, with TRBD1 matching over 10 bases. CDR3 length: 16 residues. Germline V CDR1 and CDR2: LNHDA, SQIVND (reference sequence). V dropped 10 bases and J dropped 3; count of bases not matched to a gene: 12. The CDR3 bases are TGTGCCACCGTCGCACCCGGGACAGGGGTCAATCAGCCCCAGCATTTT. Translating it yields CATVAPGTGVNQPQHF.

The chain recombines TRBV5-1 with TRBJ1-1; maybe TRBD1 (6 bases). This CDR3 spans 14 amino acids. V lost 5 bases, J lost 5 bases, and 16 bases lay in between. Per the germline V gene, CDR1 is SGHRS and CDR2 is YFSETQ. The CDR3 DNA reads TGCGCCAGCAGACAGGTCCAGGGGTTTACTGAAGCTTTCTTT. Translating gives CASRQVQGFTEAFF.

This sequence joins TRBV28 and TRBJ2-2, with TRBD2 matching 7 bases. The J segment lost 4 bases and the V segment lost 2 bases, leaving 4 bases of the junction unmatched. This CDR3 has 15 amino acids. The germline V gene encodes CDR1 MDHEN and CDR2 SYDVKM. The DNA of the CDR3 is TGTGCCAGCAGTTTAGGCGGGAGTAGCACCGGGGAGCTGTTTTTT. Translated: CASSLGGSSTGELFF.

The chain combines TRBV24-1 with TRBJ2-1; perhaps TRBD2 as D (7 bases). V was shortened by 5 bases and J by 7 bases, with 11 bases between the two germline ends. Germline-derived CDR1 and CDR2 are KGHDR and SFDVKD. The length of the CDR3 is 13 residues. DNA for the CDR3: TGTGCCACCAGTGTCGGGGGGCGAAATGAGCAGTTCTTC. This codes for CATSVGGRNEQFF.

The chain recombines TRBV6-5 with TRBJ2-7; TRBD1 is a possible D gene (6 bases). The CDR3 loop spans 14 amino acids. Trimming took 7 bases from V and 6 from J, leaving 19 bases between them. CDR1 is MNHEY and CDR2 is SVGAGI in the germline V gene. The CDR3 here is CASTGTIYSCEQYF. In nucleotides, the CDR3 is TGTGCCAGCACCGGGACAATTTATTCTTGCGAGCAGTACTTC.

This CDR3 is CASSRGVAEAFF. Here the CDR3 DNA reads TGTGCCAGCAGCCGAGGAGTCGCTGAAGCTTTCTTT. The V and J genes are TRBV11-2 and TRBJ1-1; no clear D. Germline CDR1 reads SGHAT; CDR2 reads FQNNGV. This CDR3 comprises 12 residues. V lost 5 bases, J lost 6 bases, and 10 bases lay in between.

V and J are TRBV7-2 and TRBJ1-3, with a weak D call TRBD1 (5 bases). The length of the CDR3 is 16 residues. Trimming left V 4 bases short and J 0 bases short, with 13 bases between. CDR1 and CDR2 (germline): SGHTA, FQGNSA. In nucleotides, the CDR3 is TGTGCCAGCAGCTCGGAGAGGGGAGGCTCTGGAAACACCATATATTTT. This translates into CASSSERGGSGNTIYF.

J is TRBJ2-7 and V is TRBV9, with TRBD1 as a possible D gene (6 bases). The V end lost 0 bases, the J end lost 1 base, and 8 bases lay between the germline ends. This CDR3 spans 14 amino acids. CDR1 and CDR2 from the germline V gene are SGDLS and YYNGEE. The CDR3 spells CASSVATGSYEQYF. In nucleotides, the CDR3 is TGTGCCAGCAGCGTAGCTACAGGGTCCTACGAGCAGTACTTC.

The chain couples TRBV7-2 to TRBJ2-7; 8 nucleotides line up with TRBD2. V shed 4 bases, J shed 6 bases, and the junction held 5 bases outside the gene matches. The CDR3 contains 13 residues. Germline loops: CDR1 SGHTA, CDR2 FQGNSA. Written as DNA, the CDR3 is TGTGCCAGCAGCTGGGGAACTAGCGGCGAGCAGTACTTC. Translation gives CASSWGTSGEQYF.

There are a few counts of this clone. The J gene is TRBJ2-2, the V gene TRBV10-1; possible D gene TRBD2, 5 bases. This CDR3 spans 14 amino acids. V was shortened by 6 bases and J by 3 bases, with 11 bases between the two germline ends. Germline values: CDR1 WNHNN, CDR2 SYGVQD (reference sequence). The CDR3 DNA sequence: TGCGCCAGCAGACTAGTTAGGGACACCGGGGAGCTGTTTTTT. Its translation: CASRLVRDTGELFF.

On this clone: Germline and junction disagree at one end, which may indicate a read error. The V gene is TRBV7-7, the J gene TRBJ2-3, with 7 bases lining up with TRBD2. The CDR3 has 15 amino acids. Germline V lookup: CDR1 SSHAT, CDR2 FNYEAQ (reference sequence). The DNA of the CDR3 is TGTGCTAGCAGCCGGAGCGGGGCTAGCACAGATACGCAGTATTTT. Its translation: CASSRSGASTDTQYF.

The chain links TRBV21-1 to TRBJ2-5; TRBD2, the D gene given by the table, was not confirmed from the DNA. TRBV21-1 is assigned pseudogene status. This CDR3 has 15 amino acids. The CDR3 DNA follows: TGTGCTAACCCCGGACTAGCGGGGGACCAAGAGACCCAGTACTTC. Its protein is CANPGLAGDQETQYF.

In its sample, this clone was seen once. The junction does not match germline at one end; this may be a read error. The chain combines TRBV7-9 with TRBJ2-7; 7 bases map to TRBD1. This CDR3 is 11 amino acids long. The germline CDR1 and CDR2 sequences are SEHNR and FQNEAQ (reference sequence). In nucleotides, the CDR3 is TGTGCCAGCAGCTTGACTGGGACAGTTAACTTC. The encoded protein is CASSLTGTVNF.

The chain uses TRBV7-2 and TRBJ2-3; TRBD2 matches at 7 bases. CDR3 length equals 14 residues. CDR1 and CDR2 (germline): SGHTA, FQGNSA. V was pared by 5 bases and J by 1 base, with 3 bases of the junction left unmatched. Here the CDR3 reads CASSPSGGTDTQYF. DNA of the CDR3: TGTGCCAGCAGCCCAAGCGGGGGCACAGATACGCAGTATTTT. Drawing the rest from reference TRBV7-2 and TRBJ2-3, the complete variable domain is GAGVSQSPSNKVTEKGKDVELRCDPISGHTALYWYRQSLGQGLEFLIYFQGNSAPDKSGLPSDRFSAERTGGSVSTLTIQRTQQEDSAVYLCASSPSGGTDTQYFGPGTRLTVL.

The chain links TRBV6-5 to TRBJ1-3; 7 nucleotides agree with TRBD1. Germline CDR1 reads MNHEY; CDR2 reads SVGAGI. After removal of 4 bases from V and 7 bases from J, the junction contained 7 bases not matched to a gene. The CDR3 has 14 residues. CDR3 amino acids: CASSSPAGGNTIYF. The CDR3 region has the DNA TGTGCCAGCAGTTCACCTGCAGGGGGTAACACCATATATTTT.

The chain employs TRBV5-1 and TRBJ1-3; 7 positions agree with TRBD1. Germline V gene sequence: CDR1 SGHRS, CDR2 YFSETQ. The CDR3 runs to 14 residues. Trimming took 3 bases from V and 2 from J; bases not matched to a gene: 2. The CDR3 sequence: CASSSTGTGNTIYF. DNA of the CDR3: TGCGCCAGCAGCTCGACAGGGACTGGAAACACCATATATTTT.

This clone appeared once. The V call is TRBV6-2 or TRBV6-3, the J call TRBJ2-7, with D perhaps TRBD2 (6 bases). CDR3 length: 13 residues. CDR1 is MNHEY and CDR2 is SVGEGT in the germline V gene. Trimming took 2 bases from V and 7 from J, leaving 12 bases between them. Written as DNA, the CDR3 is TGTGCCAGCAGTTACGGGGGGTCTCGGGAGCAGTACTTC. It translates to CASSYGGSREQYF.

CDR3 sequence (DNA): TGCGCCAGCAGCTTGGCCACAGGGAGTCGGAACACTGAAGCTTTCTTT. Translation: CASSLATGSRNTEAFF. V usage is TRBV5-1 and J usage is TRBJ1-1; D may be TRBD1 (6 bases). The length of the CDR3 is 16 residues. Germline CDR1 SGHRS, CDR2 YFSETQ. V was shortened by 0 bases and J by 1 base, with 13 bases between the two germline ends.

The rearrangement links TRBV5-6 to TRBJ1-5; 8 nucleotides match TRBD1. J was trimmed by 0 bases and V by 2 bases; bases with no gene match: 7. From germline, CDR1 is SGHDT and CDR2 YYEEEE. The CDR3 totals 17 residues. The CDR3: CASSFGTGGYSNQPQHF. CDR3 nucleotide sequence: TGTGCCAGCAGCTTTGGGACAGGCGGCTATAGCAATCAGCCCCAGCATTTT.

The rearrangement links TRBV5-4 to TRBJ1-6; 9 bases match TRBD1. V lost 4 bases and J lost 10; bases outside the gene matches: 9. The CDR3 is made up of 15 amino acids. The germline gives CDR1 SGHNT, CDR2 YYREEE (reference sequence). The CDR3 loop is CASSPEGQGVSPLHF. CDR3 nucleotide sequence: TGTGCCAGCAGCCCGGAGGGACAGGGTGTATCACCCCTCCACTTT.